This T cell receptor (beta chain) was sequenced for a study of HIV-infected patients and healthy controls. No cell fractionation was done, so the repertoire covers all unsorted peripheral blood T cells. This clonotype was counted many times. Reverse transcription used around 500 ng RNA and constant-region primers for alpha and beta. Separate chain-specific third strand synthesis with multiplexing indices produced the alpha and beta libraries. The cDNA received a 5' RACE adapter containing a random hexamer plus an SP2 sequencing primer site. TCRdb reanalysed the 5' RACE reads using MiXCR and keeps one entry per CDR3 protein. The sample records under 20,000 distinct CDR3 sequences, around 5.5% being singletons. The sequenced sample was blood. The sequence was obtained from an adult in good health.

The CDR3 DNA sequence: TGCGCCAGCAGCCCATCTTATAGCCTTCGTGGTGGGAATGAGCAGTTCTTC. As protein: CASSPSYSLRGGNEQFF. V gene TRBV5-1 combines with J gene TRBJ2-1; D is undetermined. Germline CDR1 reads SGHRS; CDR2 reads YFSETQ. CDR3 length equals 17 residues. Deletions cut 4 bases from V and 7 bases from J, with 24 bases between.